The present entry profiles one TCR beta chain with its context. This entry belongs to a study of cytomegalovirus exposure and HLA in healthy donors. PCR primers comprised 60 Vbeta and 13 Jbeta primers. Sequenced by immunoSEQ multiplex PCR; TCRdb stores in-frame clones only, minus some. The table includes about 89,000 clones, less than 75% detected once. Sequencing was carried out using PBMCs. The source is a young man in good health and CMV-seronegative.

DNA of the CDR3: TGTGCCATCAGTACCGGGACAGGGGAAGAAAAACTGTTTTTT. It codes for CAISTGTGEEKLFF. The chain carries TRBV10-3 and TRBJ1-4; 10 bases match TRBD1. The CDR3 has 14 amino acids. Germline CDR1 is ENHRY and CDR2 is SYGVKD. Trimming took 5 bases from V and 8 from J; bases not matched to a gene: 5.